The sequence of this T cell receptor (beta chain) was determined in a study of a mutant IDH1 vaccine in newly diagnosed glioma. About the study: Eight vaccine doses were administered to patients at weeks 1, 3, 5, 7, 11, 15, 19 and 23. Vaccination was launched 4-6 weeks after radiotherapy alone, or with temozolomide cycles. Standard pretreatment was either radiotherapy, temozolomide, or, for most, radiochemotherapy with temozolomide.

Study-wide findings and caveats: Pseudoprogression seemingly bore no relation to changes in top peripheral T cell clonotypes.

Of note for this clone: Its antigen remains unknown.

Measured with immunoSEQ multiplex PCR; TCRdb has only the in-frame clones, and not every one. The sample carries around 38,000 clones, about 80% recorded once. Germline V gene data show CDR1 as MNHNS and CDR2 as SASEGT. The V and J ends lost 6 bases and 7 bases respectively, with 15 bases between them. CDR3 size: 14 residues. The time point: week 5, during vaccination. Each dose of the vaccine consisted of 300 ug of mutant IDH1 20-mer peptide, with topical imiquimod. The sample consisted of PBMCs, taken from a glioma patient whose treatment included an IDH1 peptide vaccine. The V and J genes are TRBV6-1 and TRBJ1-4; D is undetermined. This clonotype originated in a man aged 25-45 years with glioma. CDR3: CASSLGRPGEKLFF. The CDR3 nucleotides are TGTGCCAGCAGCCTGGGGAGGCCTGGTGAAAAACTGTTTTTT.